These 24 T cell receptor beta chains share one sample of origin, sequenced in a study of shared clonotypes between healthy human individuals. CD45RO-negative, CCR7-selected cells formed the naive CD8 fraction, which excluded terminally differentiated effector memory CD45RA+ cells. Sequencing was performed with immunoSEQ multiplex PCR; in TCRdb, only in-frame clones are kept and a portion is missing. The sample yields about 2.2 million clones, about 94% seen once. The sample taken for sequencing was naive CD8+ T cells from PBMCs. The origin of the receptors is a young man in good health. Some clones in this sample may be carry-over from other donors' samples.

The genes are TRBV14 and TRBJ1-1, with TRBD1 matching over 8 bases. The V gene end was trimmed by 4 bases and the J gene end by 5 bases; junction bases not matched to a gene: 6. Looked up from germline, CDR1 is SGHDN and CDR2 is FVKESK. The CDR3 has 14 residues. The CDR3 reads CASSPRGLGTEAFF. As DNA, the CDR3 is TGTGCCAGCAGCCCCAGGGGGCTGGGGACTGAAGCTTTCTTT.

This clone was seen just once. In DNA, the CDR3 is TGCAGCGTTGCTGGGACAGGGGTGGGCACTGAAGCTTTCTTT. It is translated as CSVAGTGVGTEAFF. The rearrangement uses TRBV29-1 and TRBJ1-1, with 10 bases identical to TRBD1. CDR1 is SQVTM and CDR2 is ANQGSEA in the germline V gene. CDR3 size: 14 residues. Trimming took 4 bases from V and 4 from J; bases not matched to a gene: 6.

This chain joins TRBV11-3 and TRBJ2-2; a weak D match, TRBD2 (5 bases). The length of the CDR3 is 15 residues. Germline V gives CDR1 SGHNT, CDR2 YENEEA. Trimming cost V 0 bases and J 6 bases, with 11 bases left between them. In nucleotides, the CDR3 is TGTGCCAGCAGCTTAGATCGCGAGGGAGCCGGGGAGCTGTTTTTT. It is translated as CASSLDREGAGELFF. The full variable domain, completed using reference TRBV11-3 and TRBJ2-2, is EAGVVQSPRYKIIEKKQPVAFWCNPISGHNTLYWYLQNLGQGPELLIRYENEEAVDDSQLPKDRFSAERLKGVDSTLKIQPAELGDSAVYLCASSLDREGAGELFFGEGSRLTVL.

The sample holds one count of this clone. V usage is TRBV9 and J usage is TRBJ1-1; no clear D gene. The CDR3 covers 15 residues. Germline values: CDR1 SGDLS, CDR2 YYNGEE. The ends were cut back, 0 bases at V and 5 bases at J, with 14 bases in the middle. CDR3: CASSVGSGRGTEAFF. The CDR3, as DNA: TGTGCCAGCAGCGTAGGTTCGGGGAGAGGGACTGAAGCTTTCTTT.

V and J are TRBV7-9 and TRBJ2-5, with 8 bases identical to TRBD1. V was clipped by 4 bases and J by 3 bases; unmatched bases: 4. CDR1 SEHNR and CDR2 FQNEAQ come from the germline V gene (reference sequence). The CDR3 is 14 amino acids. CDR3 residues: CASSSQGVKETQYF. In DNA, the CDR3 is TGTGCCAGCAGCTCACAGGGGGTAAAAGAGACCCAGTACTTC.

J is TRBJ1-5 and V is TRBV19, with D possibly TRBD1 on 6 matching bases. Between the trimmed V and J ends, which lost 2 bases and 2 bases, there was a span of 10 bases. Per the germline V gene, CDR1 is LNHDA and CDR2 is SQIVND (reference sequence). There are 15 residues in the CDR3. CDR3 bases: TGTGCCAGTAGTATATCAGGGGCTGGCAATCAGCCCCAGCATTTT. As protein: CASSISGAGNQPQHF. Full variable domain (rest looked up from reference TRBV19 and TRBJ1-5): DGGITQSPKYLFRKEGQNVTLSCEQNLNHDAMYWYRQDPGQGLRLIYYSQIVNDFQKGDIAEGYSVSREKKESFPLTVTSAQKNPTAFYLCASSISGAGNQPQHFGDGTRLSIL.

The chain carries TRBV9 and TRBJ2-6; the match to TRBD1 covers 9 bases. Per germline, CDR1 SGDLS and CDR2 YYNGEE. The trim removed 4 bases at V and 1 base at J, leaving 12 bases unmatched. CDR3 size: 19 residues. CDR3 sequence (DNA): TGTGCCAGCAGCACCCGGTCCGACAGGGGGTCTTCTGGGGCCAACGTCCTGACTTTC. This translates into CASSTRSDRGSSGANVLTF.

The gene calls are TRBV4-1 and TRBJ1-2; no clear D gene. CDR1 MGHRA and CDR2 YSYEKL come from the germline V gene. The V and J ends lost 4 bases and 4 bases respectively, with 10 bases between them. This CDR3 has 13 amino acids. CDR3 region: CASSLTKVYGYTF. CDR3 sequence (DNA): TGCGCCAGCAGCCTTACGAAGGTCTATGGCTACACCTTC.

The V and J genes are TRBV27 and TRBJ2-1; 8 nucleotides line up with TRBD2. J lost 9 bases, V lost 3 bases, and 7 bases had no gene match. Germline V CDR1 and CDR2: MNHEY, SMNVEV (reference sequence). The CDR3 runs to 14 residues. DNA for the CDR3: TGTGCCAGCAGTTTCCTCGGGGGGGGACGTGAGCAGTTCTTC. Its protein is CASSFLGGGREQFF.

This sequence joins TRBV6-1 and TRBJ2-5; D may correspond to TRBD1 or TRBD2 (5 bases each). Germline-derived CDR1 and CDR2 are MNHNS and SASEGT. CDR3 size: 15 residues. Trimming removed 3 bases from V and 3 bases from J, with 14 bases in between. The CDR3 is CASSDWWQGEETQYF. CDR3 nucleotides: TGTGCCAGCAGTGATTGGTGGCAGGGAGAAGAGACCCAGTACTTC.

This clone turned up a few times. CDR3 residues: CASSQAIQSSYEQYF. For the CDR3, the DNA is TGTGCCAGCAGCCAAGCGATCCAAAGCTCCTACGAGCAGTACTTC. The rearrangement uses TRBV14 and TRBJ2-7; D not certain. V lost 1 base to trimming and J lost 0 bases, with 10 bases between them. This CDR3 is 15 amino acids long. The germline V gene encodes CDR1 SGHDN and CDR2 FVKESK.

The chain employs TRBV7-9 and TRBJ1-4, with D unclear. The CDR3 contains 14 residues. Germline lookup yields CDR1 SEHNR and CDR2 FQNEAQ (reference sequence). Trimming removed 5 bases at V and 5 bases at J, with 12 bases between. The CDR3 reads CASSIRRENEKLFF. The CDR3 DNA reads TGTGCCAGCAGCATACGACGGGAGAATGAAAAACTGTTTTTT.

This clone was observed a single time. The V gene is TRBV11-2, the J gene TRBJ1-1; D is uncertain. Germline V lookup: CDR1 SGHAT, CDR2 FQNNGV. V lost 5 bases to trimming and J lost 0 bases, with 19 bases between them. The CDR3 consists of 17 residues. CDR3 coding DNA: TGTGCCAGCAGCCCTGAGGTATGGGGTCCCATGAACACTGAAGCTTTCTTT. As protein: CASSPEVWGPMNTEAFF. The full variable domain, completed using reference TRBV11-2 and TRBJ1-1, is EAGVAQSPRYKIIEKRQSVAFWCNPISGHATLYWYQQILGQGPKLLIQFQNNGVVDDSQLPKDRFSAERLKGVDSTLKIQPAKLEDSAVYLCASSPEVWGPMNTEAFFGQGTRLTVV.

This chain joins TRBV27 and TRBJ1-4; no clear D. The CDR3 is 15 amino acids. Looked up from germline, CDR1 is MNHEY and CDR2 is SMNVEV (reference sequence). Trimming cost V 7 bases and J 4 bases, with 16 bases left between them. CDR3 nucleotide sequence: TGTGCCAGCACCCTCCTTTGGGTGGGTAATGAAAAACTGTTTTTT. Translated: CASTLLWVGNEKLFF.

The genes are TRBV7-9 and TRBJ2-1; D is perhaps TRBD2 (6 bases). Trimming shortened V by 5 bases and J by 6 bases, and 17 bases separated the two germline ends. This CDR3 spans 15 amino acids. Germline-derived CDR1 and CDR2 are SEHNR and FQNEAQ (reference sequence). As DNA, the CDR3 is TGTGCCAGCAGCCCACGGGACTTATTGGTCAATGAGCAGTTCTTC. Encoded protein: CASSPRDLLVNEQFF. The full variable domain, with the rest looked up from reference TRBV7-9 and TRBJ2-1, is DTGVSQNPRHKITKRGQNVTFRCDPISEHNRLYWYRQTLGQGPEFLTYFQNEAQLEKSRLLSDRFSAERPKGSFSTLEIQRTEQGDSAMYLCASSPRDLLVNEQFFGPGTRLTVL.

This sequence joins TRBV9 and TRBJ1-3, with D possibly TRBD1 on 5 matching bases. The V gene's germline CDR1 is SGDLS and CDR2 YYNGEE. V gave up 3 bases and J gave up 1 base, with 23 bases separating them. This CDR3 region has 19 residues. The CDR3 reads CASSAPGGDLVGSGNTIYF. The CDR3 nucleotides read TGTGCCAGCAGCGCCCCCGGGGGAGACCTTGTGGGGTCTGGAAACACCATATATTTT. The whole variable domain, remainder taken from reference TRBV9 and TRBJ1-3, is DSGVTQTPKHLITATGQRVTLRCSPRSGDLSVYWYQQSLDQGLQFLIQYYNGEERAKGNILERFSAQQFPDLHSELNLSSLELGDSALYFCASSAPGGDLVGSGNTIYFGEGSWLTVV.

This sequence joins TRBV2 and TRBJ2-6; D might be TRBD2 (5 bases). Deletions cut 3 bases from V and 2 bases from J, with 8 bases between. CDR1 and CDR2 (germline): SNHLY, FYNNEI. The CDR3 has 15 amino acids. For the CDR3, the DNA is TGTGCCAGCAGTGATCCCGGGGCTGGGGCCAACGTCCTGACTTTC. Its protein is CASSDPGAGANVLTF.

The chain joins TRBV7-9 to TRBJ2-3; perhaps TRBD1 as D (5 bases). Germline CDR1 reads SEHNR; CDR2 reads FQNEAQ (reference sequence). CDR3 size: 15 residues. V lost 5 bases, J lost 4 bases, and 16 bases lay in between. The CDR3: CASSPRGPRADTQYF. Here the CDR3 DNA reads TGTGCCAGCAGCCCAAGGGGCCCTCGCGCAGATACGCAGTATTTT.

The rearrangement uses TRBV13 and TRBJ2-3, with 9 bases aligning to TRBD2. J gave up 4 bases and V 4 bases, and 18 bases lay outside the gene matches. Germline V lookup: CDR1 PRHDT, CDR2 FYEKMQ (reference sequence). The CDR3 length is 19 residues. The CDR3 loop is CASSSPIAGAQNRADTQYF. The CDR3 region has the DNA TGTGCCAGCAGCTCACCCATAGCGGGAGCCCAAAACAGAGCAGATACGCAGTATTTT.

The V gene is TRBV7-8, the J gene TRBJ1-5, with D maybe TRBD1 (5 bases). Trimming shortened V by 5 bases and J by 0 bases, and 14 bases separated the two germline ends. The germline V gene has CDR1 SGHVS and CDR2 FQNEAQ. This CDR3 is built from 16 residues. The CDR3 here is CASSIGTALSNQPQHF. The CDR3 nucleotides are TGTGCCAGCAGCATAGGGACCGCACTTAGCAATCAGCCCCAGCATTTT.

The gene calls are TRBV14 and TRBJ2-2; D might be TRBD1 (6 bases). Deletions cut 4 bases from V and 3 bases from J, with 12 bases between. Germline V CDR1 and CDR2: SGHDN, FVKESK. CDR3 length equals 15 residues. The CDR3 DNA sequence: TGTGCCAGCAGCCCCAGGGGTGTGTACACCGGGGAGCTGTTTTTT. Its translation: CASSPRGVYTGELFF. Together with reference TRBV14 and TRBJ2-2, the CDR3 gives the full variable domain: EAGVTQFPSHSVIEKGQTVTLRCDPISGHDNLYWYRRVMGKEIKFLLHFVKESKQDESGMPNNRFLAERTGGTYSTLKVQPAELEDSGVYFCASSPRGVYTGELFFGEGSRLTVL.

The chain combines TRBV11-2 with TRBJ1-2; 7 positions match TRBD1. With V trimmed by 5 bases and J by 3 bases, 6 bases remained unmatched. Germline CDR1 and CDR2: SGHAT and FQNNGV. The CDR3 loop spans 14 amino acids. In DNA form, the CDR3 reads TGTGCCAGCAGCCTCAGGGGGGACCACTATGGCTACACCTTC. Protein product: CASSLRGDHYGYTF.

The table lists this clone with a few counts. This CDR3 is also generated by other DNA sequences in the sample. The chain links TRBV7-3 to TRBJ2-3; D perhaps matches TRBD1 (6 bases). The germline V gene encodes CDR1 SGHTA and CDR2 FQGTGA. Deletions cut 4 bases from V and 5 bases from J, with 7 bases between. This CDR3 comprises 12 residues. The CDR3 nucleotides read TGTGCCAGCAGCTCCAGGGGAGATACGCAGTATTTT. Protein sequence: CASSSRGDTQYF. Using reference TRBV7-3 and TRBJ2-3 for the parts outside the CDR3, the full variable domain is GAGVSQTPSNKVTEKGKYVELRCDPISGHTALYWYRQSLGQGPEFLIYFQGTGAADDSGLPNDRFFAVRPEGSVSTLKIQRTERGDSAVYLCASSSRGDTQYFGPGTRLTVL.

This chain's CDR3 is CATNARRTGRATNEKLFF. CDR3 DNA sequence: TGTGCCACAAATGCACGGAGGACAGGGCGAGCAACTAATGAAAAACTGTTTTTT. V and J are TRBV21-1 and TRBJ1-4; whether TRBD1, the table's D call, matches the DNA was not checked. TRBV21-1 is shown as a pseudogene. The CDR3 extends over 18 amino acids.